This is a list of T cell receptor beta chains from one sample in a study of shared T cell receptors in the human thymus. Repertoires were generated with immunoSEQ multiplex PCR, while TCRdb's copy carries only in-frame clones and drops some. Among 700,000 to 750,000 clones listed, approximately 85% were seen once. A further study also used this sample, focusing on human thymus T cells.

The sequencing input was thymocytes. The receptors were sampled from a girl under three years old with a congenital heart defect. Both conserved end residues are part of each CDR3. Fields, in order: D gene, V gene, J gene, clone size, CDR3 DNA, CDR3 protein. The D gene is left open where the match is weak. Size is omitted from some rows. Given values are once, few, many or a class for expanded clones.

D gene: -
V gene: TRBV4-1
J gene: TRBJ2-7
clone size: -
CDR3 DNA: TGCGCCAGCAGCCAAGAAGAAACAGCGGGTATGGCGGGGATCCTCTACGAGCAGTACTTC
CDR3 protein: CASSQEETAGMAGILYEQYF

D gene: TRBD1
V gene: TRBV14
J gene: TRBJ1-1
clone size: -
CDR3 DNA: TGTGCCAGCAGCCTCAGACAGGGTCTTAACACTGAAGCTTTCTTT
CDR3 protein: CASSLRQGLNTEAFF

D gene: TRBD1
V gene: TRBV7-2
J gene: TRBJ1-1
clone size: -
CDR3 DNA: TGTGCCAGCAGATGGACAGGGTGGGTCACTGAAGCTTTCTTT
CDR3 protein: CASRWTGWVTEAFF

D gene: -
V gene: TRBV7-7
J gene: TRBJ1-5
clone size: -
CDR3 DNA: TGTGCCAGCACGAATCGGACAGTCTATAATCAGCCCCAGCATTTT
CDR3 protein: CASTNRTVYNQPQHF

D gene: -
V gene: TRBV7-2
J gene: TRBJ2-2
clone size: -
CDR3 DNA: TGTGCCAGCAGCCTTCCACGGGGGACCGGGGAGCTGTTTTTT
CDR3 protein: CASSLPRGTGELFF

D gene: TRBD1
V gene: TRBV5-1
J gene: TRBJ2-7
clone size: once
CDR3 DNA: TGCGCCAGCAGACGGGACAGTACCTACGAGCAGTACTTC
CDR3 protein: CASRRDSTYEQYF

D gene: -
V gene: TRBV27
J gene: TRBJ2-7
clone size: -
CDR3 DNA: TGTGCCAGCAGTCACGAACAGACCGACCTCCTTTACGAGCAGTACTTC
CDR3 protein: CASSHEQTDLLYEQYF

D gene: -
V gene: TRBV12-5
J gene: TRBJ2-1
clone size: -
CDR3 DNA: TGTGCTAGTGGTTTGGTACTCAACGGAGCCCCACATGGCCGCTCCTACAATGAGCAGTTCTTC
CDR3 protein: CASGLVLNGAPHGRSYNEQFF

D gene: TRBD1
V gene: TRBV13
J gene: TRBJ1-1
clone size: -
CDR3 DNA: TGTGCCAGCAGCTTAGGCCTGGGGGGGACAGGGGGCCTGGACACTGAAGCTTTCTTT
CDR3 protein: CASSLGLGGTGGLDTEAFF

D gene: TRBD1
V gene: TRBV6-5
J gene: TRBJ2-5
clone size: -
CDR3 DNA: TGTGCCAGCAGTCAGGACAGGGAAAGGGAGACCCAGTACTTC
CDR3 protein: CASSQDRERETQYF

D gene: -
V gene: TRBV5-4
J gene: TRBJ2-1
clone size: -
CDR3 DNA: TGTGCCAGCAGCTTTTTCTACATAGGGGGGGCCCTGCCCTCTAACAATGAGCAGTTCTTC
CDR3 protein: CASSFFYIGGALPSNNEQFF

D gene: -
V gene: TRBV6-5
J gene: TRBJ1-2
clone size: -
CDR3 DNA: TGTGCCAGCAGTTACTCGCTAGGGGCGGGCTACACCTTC
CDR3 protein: CASSYSLGAGYTF